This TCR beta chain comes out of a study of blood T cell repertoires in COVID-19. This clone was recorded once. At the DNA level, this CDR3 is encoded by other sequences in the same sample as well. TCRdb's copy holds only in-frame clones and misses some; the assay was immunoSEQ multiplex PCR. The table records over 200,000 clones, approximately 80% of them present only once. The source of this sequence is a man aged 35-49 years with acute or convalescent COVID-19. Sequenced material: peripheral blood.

The CDR3: CASRTGGTNYGYTF. The CDR3 nucleotides read TGTGCCAGCAGGACAGGGGGTACTAACTATGGCTACACCTTC. The V gene is TRBV6-5, the J gene TRBJ1-2; 9 bases are shared with TRBD1. V lost 6 bases to trimming and J lost 0 bases; unmatched junction nucleotides: 2. This CDR3 comprises 14 residues. Per the germline V gene, CDR1 is MNHEY and CDR2 is SVGAGI.